The rows below give T cell receptor beta chains drawn from one sample of a study of shared clonotypes between healthy human individuals. Clones were read by immunoSEQ multiplex PCR, and TCRdb kept only the in-frame ones, dropping some. The repertoire has fewer than 850,000 clones, roughly 70% of them found once; the top ten carry less than 2%. The sample comprised memory CD4+ T cells sorted from blood. Source of these receptors: a woman aged 25 to 39 in good health. CDR3s include the opening cysteine and the closing phenylalanine or tryptophan. The D gene is left open where the match is weak. Clone sizes are given selectively: once, few, many, or a class where the clone is expanded.

clone_size	v_call	d_call	j_call	cdr3_aa	cdr3_nt
many	TRBV5-1	.	TRBJ2-7	CASSLVSGYEQYF	TGCGCCAGCAGCTTGGTTTCGGGGTACGAGCAGTACTTC
.	TRBV7-9	.	TRBJ2-7	CASSLRSPWAYEQYF	TGTGCCAGCAGCCTTCGGAGCCCATGGGCCTACGAGCAGTACTTC
.	TRBV11-2	TRBD2	TRBJ2-7	CASSRLAGHYEQYF	TGTGCCAGCAGCCGACTAGCGGGGCACTACGAGCAGTACTTC
few	TRBV9	TRBD1	TRBJ2-4	CASSEGGQANIQYF	TGTGCCAGCAGCGAGGGGGGACAGGCAAACATTCAGTACTTC
.	TRBV27	TRBD2	TRBJ2-7	CASSLGTITNEQYF	TGTGCCAGCAGTTTGGGGACTATCACTAACGAGCAGTACTTC
once	TRBV6-6	TRBD1	TRBJ2-1	CASRHAGQESNNEQFF	TGTGCCAGCAGACACGCCGGACAGGAGAGCAACAATGAGCAGTTCTTC
once	TRBV28	.	TRBJ2-2	CASSLGGRNTGELFF	TGTGCCAGCAGTTTAGGGGGACGGAACACCGGGGAGCTGTTTTTT
few	TRBV25-1	.	TRBJ2-1	CASSDRAGGEQFF	TGTGCCAGCAGTGATCGAGCGGGCGGGGAGCAGTTCTTC
.	TRBV6-5	.	TRBJ1-4	CASSYSYQNEKLFF	TGTGCCAGCAGTTACTCGTATCAGAATGAAAAACTGTTTTTT
.	TRBV6-1	.	TRBJ1-5	CASSEFLGYGNQPQHF	TGTGCCAGCAGTGAATTCTTGGGTTATGGCAATCAGCCCCAGCATTTT
.	TRBV28	.	TRBJ1-3	CASSLETVGNTIYF	TGTGCCAGCAGTCTAGAGACAGTTGGAAACACCATATATTTT
.	TRBV2	.	TRBJ1-2	CASSAVGMTGRFYGYTF	TGTGCCAGCAGTGCAGTAGGAATGACCGGGAGATTTTATGGCTACACCTTC
.	TRBV29-1	.	TRBJ2-7	CSVVPGPTFLEQYF	TGCAGCGTTGTGCCGGGACCAACCTTCCTCGAGCAGTACTTC
few	TRBV6-5	.	TRBJ1-1	CASSYSYQGSEAFF	TGTGCCAGCAGTTACTCGTATCAGGGTTCGGAAGCTTTCTTT
few	TRBV7-6	TRBD2	TRBJ2-2	CASSSRTSGANTGELFF	TGTGCCAGCAGCTCTCGGACTAGCGGGGCGAACACCGGGGAGCTGTTTTTT
.	TRBV6-5	.	TRBJ1-5	CASSYGEAQPQHF	TGTGCCAGCAGTTACGGGGAGGCCCAGCCCCAGCATTTT
.	TRBV19	TRBD1	TRBJ2-7	CASSPRDSYYEQYF	TGTGCCAGTAGTCCCCGGGACAGCTACTACGAGCAGTACTTC
.	TRBV11-2	.	TRBJ2-7	CASSLPGSYEQYF	TGTGCCAGCAGCTTACCAGGGTCCTACGAGCAGTACTTC
.	TRBV5-1	.	TRBJ2-5	CASSLWWEAQETQYF	TGCGCCAGCAGCTTGTGGTGGGAGGCTCAAGAGACCCAGTACTTC
.	TRBV14	TRBD2	TRBJ2-1	CASSQPRGTSGRHYNEQFF	TGTGCCAGCAGCCAGCCTAGGGGGACTAGCGGGAGGCACTACAATGAGCAGTTCTTC
.	TRBV5-1	TRBD1	TRBJ2-1	CASSFVAGGETLEQFF	TGCGCCAGCAGCTTCGTAGCAGGGGGCGAAACTTTAGAGCAGTTCTTC
few	TRBV18	.	TRBJ1-4	CASSPPTPREKLFF	TGTGCCAGCTCACCACCAACGCCCAGGGAAAAACTGTTTTTT
.	TRBV10-1	TRBD2	TRBJ2-3	CASSTGTNLDTQYF	TGCGCCAGCAGCACCGGGACTAACCTCGATACGCAGTATTTT
many	TRBV4-1	.	TRBJ1-4	CASSQGGGTNEKLFF	TGCGCCAGCAGCCAAGGTGGGGGGACTAATGAAAAACTGTTTTTT
.	TRBV10-3	.	TRBJ2-7	CAINAQGREQYF	TGTGCCATCAACGCGCAGGGAAGGGAGCAGTACTTC
many	TRBV11-2	.	TRBJ2-1	CASSPSGPTNEQFF	TGTGCCAGCAGCCCATCAGGACCGACTAATGAGCAGTTCTTC
once	TRBV5-6	TRBD2	TRBJ2-5	CASSLVGREGLETQYF	TGTGCCAGCAGCTTGGTTGGGCGGGAGGGCCTAGAGACCCAGTACTTC
.	TRBV28	.	TRBJ1-2	CASSLVIERDYGYTF	TGTGCCAGCAGTTTAGTTATAGAAAGAGACTATGGCTACACCTTC
once	TRBV15	.	TRBJ1-1	CATSRRGNTEAFF	TGTGCCACCAGCAGGAGGGGGAACACTGAAGCTTTCTTT
.	TRBV18	.	TRBJ2-1	CASSPNLNPYNEQFF	TGTGCCAGCTCACCGAACCTAAATCCATACAATGAGCAGTTCTTC
once	TRBV18	TRBD2	TRBJ2-5	CASSPRVSSGQETQYF	TGTGCCAGCTCACCCAGGGTTTCTAGCGGACAAGAGACCCAGTACTTC
.	TRBV7-8	.	TRBJ1-5	CASSLAPEGVFSNQPQHF	TGTGCCAGCAGCTTAGCGCCGGAGGGGGTCTTTAGCAATCAGCCCCAGCATTTT
once	TRBV6-5	.	TRBJ1-2	CASSRTGQSNYGYTF	TGTGCCAGCAGTCGCACCGGACAGTCAAACTATGGCTACACCTTC
.	TRBV25-1	.	TRBJ2-7	CASSESGSTYEQYF	TGTGCCAGCAGTGAATCTGGCAGTACCTACGAGCAGTACTTC
once	TRBV5-1	TRBD2	TRBJ2-1	CASSFEREWDEQFF	TGCGCCAGCAGCTTCGAGCGGGAATGGGATGAGCAGTTCTTC
.	TRBV25-1	.	TRBJ1-3	CASSEYPRRSDTIYF	TGTGCCAGCAGTGAATATCCTCGGCGGTCAGACACCATATATTTT
few	TRBV7-9	.	TRBJ2-4	CASSLSGSENIQYF	TGTGCCAGCAGCTTAAGTGGGAGTGAAAACATTCAGTACTTC
.	TRBV5-4	.	TRBJ1-1	CASSRRTDEAFF	TGTGCCAGCAGCCGACGGACGGATGAAGCTTTCTTT
many	TRBV18	.	TRBJ2-7	CASSQAGPGYEQYF	TGTGCCAGCTCACAAGCGGGCCCTGGATACGAGCAGTACTTC
.	TRBV30	.	TRBJ2-7	CAWGGRSYEQYF	TGTGCCTGGGGGGGGCGCTCCTACGAGCAGTACTTC
.	TRBV19	.	TRBJ2-5	CASSMDWNQETQYF	TGTGCCAGTAGTATGGACTGGAACCAAGAGACCCAGTACTTC
few	TRBV5-1	.	TRBJ1-5	CASSLEGVSNQPQHF	TGCGCCAGCAGCTTGGAAGGGGTTAGCAATCAGCCCCAGCATTTT
.	TRBV7-9	.	TRBJ2-6	CASSLYQGSGANVLTF	TGTGCCAGCAGCTTATACCAGGGCTCTGGGGCCAACGTCCTGACTTTC
.	TRBV28	.	TRBJ2-1	CASSSRYEQFF	TGTGCCAGCAGCTCCCGGTATGAGCAGTTCTTC
.	TRBV5-1	TRBD2	TRBJ2-7	CASSLWGPSSGLSYEQYF	TGCGCCAGCAGCTTGTGGGGTCCCTCTAGCGGACTTTCCTACGAGCAGTACTTC
.	TRBV6-5	TRBD2	TRBJ2-7	CATSLAGRDYEQYF	TGTGCCACATCCCTAGCGGGCAGAGATTACGAGCAGTACTTC
.	TRBV13	.	TRBJ2-7	CASSRSSYEQYF	TGTGCCAGCAGCCGCAGCTCCTACGAGCAGTACTTC
.	TRBV30	.	TRBJ2-5	CACQGGGGTQYF	TGTGCCTGTCAGGGAGGGGGAGGGACCCAGTACTTC
.	TRBV30	.	TRBJ1-3	CAWSVLSWRTGNTIYF	TGTGCCTGGAGTGTACTCTCGTGGAGAACTGGAAACACCATATATTTT
.	TRBV5-8	.	TRBJ2-1	CASSLGSRQWYNEQFF	TGTGCCAGCAGCTTGGGGAGTAGACAGTGGTACAATGAGCAGTTCTTC
.	TRBV6-7	.	TRBJ1-5	CASSYPSNQPQHF	TGTGCCAGCAGTTACCCTAGCAATCAGCCCCAGCATTTT
.	TRBV6-1	.	TRBJ2-7	CASSDPIDPYEQYF	TGTGCCAGCAGTGATCCCATTGACCCCTACGAGCAGTACTTC
.	TRBV14	TRBD2	TRBJ2-1	CASSDPGTSGGYNEQFF	TGTGCCAGCAGCGATCCCGGGACTAGCGGGGGGTACAATGAGCAGTTCTTC
.	TRBV28	TRBD2	TRBJ2-1	CASSSAAGGSYNEQFF	TGTGCCAGCAGTTCCGCGGCGGGAGGCTCCTACAATGAGCAGTTCTTC
.	TRBV5-6	.	TRBJ2-1	CASSLEYSGKNEQFF	TGTGCCAGCAGCTTGGAATATAGCGGAAAAAATGAGCAGTTCTTC
.	TRBV29-1	.	TRBJ2-1	CSVVKGPYNEQFF	TGCAGCGTTGTCAAGGGCCCCTACAATGAGCAGTTCTTC
.	TRBV11-1	TRBD2	TRBJ2-1	CASSLTAGLAGNEQFF	TGTGCCAGCAGCTTAACGGCCGGACTAGCGGGTAATGAGCAGTTCTTC
.	TRBV5-5	.	TRBJ2-7	CASSLYGSYEQYF	TGTGCCAGCAGCTTGTACGGATCCTACGAGCAGTACTTC
.	TRBV18	.	TRBJ2-1	CASSPQRNTYNEQFF	TGTGCCAGCTCACCCCAGCGGAACACCTACAATGAGCAGTTCTTC
.	TRBV18	TRBD2	TRBJ2-7	CASSPGASGTYEQYF	TGTGCCAGCTCACCAGGGGCTAGCGGCACCTACGAGCAGTACTTC